This is a list of T cell receptor beta chains from one sample in a study of technical replicates of blood from a few donors. Produced via immunoSEQ multiplex PCR; TCRdb's table is partial and in-frame only. In the table there are about 6,900 clones, 90% to 96% of which are singletons. The sample taken for sequencing was PBMCs. Receptors were obtained from a human donor in good health. Each CDR3 is given with its conserved first and last residue. A D gene is named only where the DNA matches it firmly. Clone sizes are given selectively: once, few, many, or a class where the clone is expanded.

size	V	J	D	CDR3	DNA
.	TRBV11-2	TRBJ2-7	TRBD2	CASSFGLAAGYEQYF	TGTGCCAGCAGCTTTGGACTAGCGGCAGGATACGAGCAGTACTTC
.	TRBV2	TRBJ2-1	TRBD2	CASSARLAGVIDEQFF	TGTGCCAGCAGTGCCCGACTAGCGGGAGTGATAGATGAGCAGTTCTTC
.	TRBV2	TRBJ2-7	TRBD2	CASSESLAGAYEQYF	TGTGCCAGCAGTGAGTCGCTAGCGGGAGCGTACGAGCAGTACTTC
once	TRBV7-8	TRBJ2-5	.	CASSLALARGTQYF	TGTGCCAGCAGCTTAGCTCTGGCCCGGGGGACCCAGTACTTC
once	TRBV4-1	TRBJ2-2	.	CASSHTNTGELFF	TGCGCCAGCAGCCACACGAACACCGGGGAGCTGTTTTTT
.	TRBV19	TRBJ1-1	.	CASTTGNTEAFF	TGTGCCAGTACCACAGGGAACACTGAAGCTTTCTTT
.	TRBV7-9	TRBJ1-1	.	CASSKQKNTEAFF	TGTGCCAGCAGCAAACAGAAGAACACTGAAGCTTTCTTT
.	TRBV19	TRBJ2-6	.	CASLKKQTGSGANVLTF	TGTGCCAGTCTCAAGAAACAAACAGGCTCTGGGGCCAACGTCCTGACTTTC
.	TRBV28	TRBJ1-2	.	CASSFGSLGPLNYGYTF	TGTGCCAGCAGTTTTGGGTCACTGGGGCCGCTAAACTATGGCTACACCTTC
.	TRBV6-1	TRBJ2-5	TRBD2	CASSGLAGDQETQYF	TGTGCCAGCAGTGGACTAGCGGGGGACCAAGAGACCCAGTACTTC
once	TRBV5-1	TRBJ1-2	TRBD1	CASSPQGAEGANYGYTF	TGCGCCAGCAGCCCCCAGGGGGCGGAGGGTGCTAACTATGGCTACACCTTC
once	TRBV28	TRBJ2-7	.	CASSLKGTYEQYF	TGTGCCAGCAGTTTAAAGGGGACCTACGAGCAGTACTTC
.	TRBV11-2	TRBJ2-1	TRBD2	CASSLDRTSGRNEQFF	TGTGCCAGCAGCTTAGATAGGACTAGCGGGAGAAATGAGCAGTTCTTC
.	TRBV27	TRBJ2-1	TRBD2	CASSWLAGAGEQFF	TGTGCCAGCAGTTGGCTAGCGGGAGCGGGGGAGCAGTTCTTC
.	TRBV6-5	TRBJ2-7	TRBD2	CASTSTSGTYEQYF	TGTGCCAGCACTAGTACTAGCGGAACCTACGAGCAGTACTTC
.	TRBV7-6	TRBJ1-1	.	CASSLDGAVNTEAFF	TGTGCCAGCAGCTTAGATGGGGCAGTGAACACTGAAGCTTTCTTT
.	TRBV5-4	TRBJ2-3	TRBD2	CASSLAGGTDTQYF	TGTGCCAGCAGCTTAGCGGGAGGCACAGATACGCAGTATTTT
.	TRBV12-1	TRBJ1-1	.	CASSFAPPGAEAFF	TGTGCCAGCAGCTTTGCGCCCCCCGGGGCTGAAGCTTTCTTT
.	TRBV28	TRBJ1-2	TRBD1	CASRPSSGQGGQGYTF	TGTGCCAGCAGACCTTCTTCAGGACAGGGGGGACAAGGCTACACCTTC
.	TRBV6-6	TRBJ2-2	.	CASSDSGRNTGELFF	TGTGCCAGCAGTGATAGCGGACGGAACACCGGGGAGCTGTTTTTT
.	TRBV4-1	TRBJ2-3	TRBD2	CASSHPGLAGGSEADTQYF	TGCGCCAGCAGCCACCCCGGACTAGCGGGAGGGAGTGAAGCAGATACGCAGTATTTT
.	TRBV11-2	TRBJ2-1	.	CASNRGDSYNEQFF	TGTGCCAGCAACCGGGGAGACTCCTACAATGAGCAGTTCTTC
.	TRBV28	TRBJ2-7	.	CASSLEGYEQYF	TGTGCCAGCAGTTTGGAGGGCTACGAGCAGTACTTC
.	TRBV6-5	TRBJ1-3	.	CASSYPSGNTIYF	TGTGCCAGCAGTTACCCATCTGGAAACACCATATATTTT
.	TRBV18	TRBJ2-1	.	CASSPPHGRGVYNEQFF	TGTGCCAGCTCACCTCCACATGGCAGGGGGGTGTACAATGAGCAGTTCTTC
.	TRBV2	TRBJ2-5	TRBD1	CARGTGRETQYF	TGTGCCAGGGGGACAGGGAGAGAGACCCAGTACTTC
.	TRBV10-3	TRBJ2-7	TRBD2	CAIRGLEREVYEQYF	TGTGCCATCAGGGGACTAGAGCGGGAGGTATACGAGCAGTACTTC
.	TRBV5-1	TRBJ2-7	TRBD1	CASSPGTSGGHEQYF	TGCGCCAGCAGCCCCGGGACCTCAGGGGGCCACGAGCAGTACTTC
.	TRBV25-1	TRBJ2-3	TRBD2	CASRTSGKPDTQYF	TGTGCCAGCAGGACTAGCGGGAAACCAGATACGCAGTATTTT
.	TRBV7-9	TRBJ2-7	TRBD1	CASSSWTGYEQYF	TGTGCCAGCAGCTCCTGGACAGGCTACGAGCAGTACTTC
.	TRBV4-1	TRBJ2-5	.	CASSPEGGAQETQYF	TGCGCCAGCAGCCCAGAGGGGGGAGCGCAGGAGACCCAGTACTTC
.	TRBV6-1	TRBJ2-7	TRBD2	CASSEVVSGIYEQYF	TGTGCCAGCAGTGAAGTTGTTAGCGGGATCTACGAGCAGTACTTC
few	TRBV14	TRBJ1-2	.	CASSQTGHLKRNYGYTF	TGTGCCAGCAGCCAAACGGGACACCTCAAAAGAAACTATGGCTACACCTTC
once	TRBV6-1	TRBJ1-2	.	CASSEKSDSPNYGYTF	TGTGCCAGCAGTGAAAAGAGCGACAGCCCAAATTATGGCTACACCTTC
.	TRBV2	TRBJ2-5	TRBD2	CASRDSGQETQYF	TGTGCCAGCAGGGATAGCGGGCAAGAGACCCAGTACTTC
.	TRBV19	TRBJ2-5	TRBD1	CASSIERGTGETQYF	TGTGCCAGTAGTATAGAACGGGGGACAGGGGAGACCCAGTACTTC
.	TRBV11-2	TRBJ2-5	TRBD2	CASSGGTSGTGETQYF	TGTGCCAGCAGCGGTGGGACTAGCGGGACGGGGGAGACCCAGTACTTC
.	TRBV30	TRBJ1-3	TRBD1	CAWSPPGTGRSGNTIYF	TGTGCCTGGAGCCCCCCGGGGACAGGGCGCTCTGGAAACACCATATATTTT
.	TRBV9	TRBJ2-3	TRBD2	CASSVTSRGRFADTQYF	TGTGCCAGCAGCGTGACTAGCCGGGGTAGGTTCGCAGATACGCAGTATTTT
.	TRBV19	TRBJ2-2	.	CASSSQGTNTGELFF	TGTGCCAGTAGTAGTCAGGGAACTAACACCGGGGAGCTGTTTTTT
.	TRBV19	TRBJ2-5	.	CASSIFGGSQETQYF	TGTGCCAGTAGTATATTCGGCGGCAGCCAAGAGACCCAGTACTTC
.	TRBV27	TRBJ2-1	TRBD2	CASSLSVRGLTSGPNEQFF	TGTGCCAGCAGTTTAAGTGTGCGGGGACTAACTAGCGGACCAAATGAGCAGTTCTTC
.	TRBV28	TRBJ2-1	.	CASSPRAGTCHEQFF	TGTGCCAGCAGCCCGCGAGCCGGGACTTGCCATGAGCAGTTCTTC